This record looks at one T cell receptor (beta chain) sequence and its context. The antigen is undetermined. The sample originates from a study of T cells expressing NK-cell markers. Study-wide background: Sorted CD3+CD56+NKG2C+, CD3+CD56+NKG2C- and CD3+CD56-NKG2C+ T cells supplied TCR beta repertoires. With respect to HCMV, seven of the eight sequenced donors were seropositive, and one was seronegative.

The length of the CDR3 is 15 residues. CDR1 DFQATT and CDR2 SNEGSKA come from the germline V gene (reference sequence). TCRdb reworked the 5' RACE reads into one entry per CDR3 protein, no DNA. Across 350,000 to 400,000 distinct CDR3 sequences, the top ten clones capture roughly 10% of the sample. General study results and limits: HCMV specificity of expanded NKG2C+ T cell clones remained unclear.

The receptor comes from a woman in her forties or fifties in good health. The material sequenced was blood T cells: a sorted CD56 or NKG2C T cell subset, CD4+ or CD8+ T cells, or bulk PBMC T cells (not recorded which). The chain carries TRBV20-1 and TRBJ2-7; TCRdb calls TRBD2, which cannot be checked without DNA. CDR3 in amino acids: CSAPGPLAGAGEQYF.